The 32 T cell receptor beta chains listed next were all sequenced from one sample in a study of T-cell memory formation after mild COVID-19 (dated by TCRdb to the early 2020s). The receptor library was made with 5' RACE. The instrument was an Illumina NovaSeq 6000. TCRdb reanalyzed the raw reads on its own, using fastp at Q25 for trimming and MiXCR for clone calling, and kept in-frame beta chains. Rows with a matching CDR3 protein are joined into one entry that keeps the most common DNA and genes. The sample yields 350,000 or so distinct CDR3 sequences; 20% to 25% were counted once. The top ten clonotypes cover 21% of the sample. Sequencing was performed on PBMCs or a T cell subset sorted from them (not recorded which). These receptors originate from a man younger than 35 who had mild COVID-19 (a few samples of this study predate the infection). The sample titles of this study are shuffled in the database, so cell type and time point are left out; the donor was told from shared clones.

This CDR3 is CASSMFGVAEAFF. CDR3 sequence (DNA): TGTGCCAGTAGTATGTTTGGAGTCGCTGAAGCTTTCTTT. This chain uses TRBV19 with TRBJ1-1; D is ambiguous. The CDR3 extends over 13 amino acids. V was clipped by 3 bases and J by 6 bases, with 11 bases between them. The germline gives CDR1 LNHDA, CDR2 SQIVND (reference sequence).

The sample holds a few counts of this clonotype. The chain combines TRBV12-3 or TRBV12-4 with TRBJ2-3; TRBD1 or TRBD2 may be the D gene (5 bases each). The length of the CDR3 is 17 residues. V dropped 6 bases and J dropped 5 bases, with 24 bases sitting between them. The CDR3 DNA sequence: TGTGCCAGCAGCCAGGACACGACGGGGATCGATATAGATACGCAGTATTTT. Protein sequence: CASSQDTTGIDIDTQYF.

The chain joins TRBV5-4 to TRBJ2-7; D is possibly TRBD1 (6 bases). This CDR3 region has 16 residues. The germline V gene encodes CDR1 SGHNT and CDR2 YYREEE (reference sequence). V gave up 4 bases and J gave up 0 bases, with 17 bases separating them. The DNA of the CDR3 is TGTGCCAGCAGCGGAAAACAGGGACCGAGCTCCTACGAGCAGTACTTC. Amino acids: CASSGKQGPSSYEQYF.

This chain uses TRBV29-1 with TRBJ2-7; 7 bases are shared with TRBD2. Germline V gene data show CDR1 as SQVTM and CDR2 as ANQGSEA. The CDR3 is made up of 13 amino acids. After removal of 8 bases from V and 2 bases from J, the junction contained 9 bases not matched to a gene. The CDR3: CSLSPRGAYEQYV. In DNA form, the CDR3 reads TGCAGCCTCAGTCCCCGGGGGGCCTACGAGCAGTACGTC.

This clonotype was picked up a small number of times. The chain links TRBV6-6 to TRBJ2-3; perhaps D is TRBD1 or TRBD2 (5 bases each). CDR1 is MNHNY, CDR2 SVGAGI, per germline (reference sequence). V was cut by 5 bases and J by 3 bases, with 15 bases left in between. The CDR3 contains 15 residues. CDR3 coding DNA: TGTGCCAGCAGTATCCGGGGCCCGCGGACAGATACGCAGTATTTT. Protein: CASSIRGPRTDTQYF.

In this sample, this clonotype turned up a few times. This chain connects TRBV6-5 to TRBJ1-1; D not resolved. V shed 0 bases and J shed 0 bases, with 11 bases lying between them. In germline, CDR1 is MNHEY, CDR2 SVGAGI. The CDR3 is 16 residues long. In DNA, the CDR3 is TGTGCCAGCAGTTACTCAGAAACAGTCATGAACACTGAAGCTTTCTTT. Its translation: CASSYSETVMNTEAFF.

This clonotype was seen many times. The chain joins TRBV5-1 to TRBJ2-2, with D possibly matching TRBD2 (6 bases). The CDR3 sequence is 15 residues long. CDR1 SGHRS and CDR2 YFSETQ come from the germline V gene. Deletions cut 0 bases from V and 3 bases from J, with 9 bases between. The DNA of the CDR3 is TGCGCCAGCAGCTTGGACCCGGGGGACACCGGGGAGCTGTTTTTT. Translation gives CASSLDPGDTGELFF.

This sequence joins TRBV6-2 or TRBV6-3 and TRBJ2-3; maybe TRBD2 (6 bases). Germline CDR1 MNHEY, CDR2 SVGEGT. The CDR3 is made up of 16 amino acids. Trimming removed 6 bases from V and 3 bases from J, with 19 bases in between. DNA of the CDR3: TGTGCCAGCAGAAAGAGTTGGGACTCCGCGACAGATACGCAGTATTTT. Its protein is CASRKSWDSATDTQYF.

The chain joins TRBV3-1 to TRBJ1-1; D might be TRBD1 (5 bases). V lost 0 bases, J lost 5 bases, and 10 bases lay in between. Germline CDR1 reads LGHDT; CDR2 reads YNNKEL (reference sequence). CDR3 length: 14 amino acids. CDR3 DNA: TGTGCCAGCAGCCAAGATCTTGGGGCAACTGAAGCTTTCTTT. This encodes CASSQDLGATEAFF.

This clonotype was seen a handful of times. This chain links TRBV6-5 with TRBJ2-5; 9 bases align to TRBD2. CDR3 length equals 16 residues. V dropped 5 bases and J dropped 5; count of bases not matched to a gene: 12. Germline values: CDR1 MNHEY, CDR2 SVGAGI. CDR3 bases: TGTGCCAGCAGTCCGCGGGATAGCGGGGGTGTTGAGACCCAGTACTTC. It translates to CASSPRDSGGVETQYF.

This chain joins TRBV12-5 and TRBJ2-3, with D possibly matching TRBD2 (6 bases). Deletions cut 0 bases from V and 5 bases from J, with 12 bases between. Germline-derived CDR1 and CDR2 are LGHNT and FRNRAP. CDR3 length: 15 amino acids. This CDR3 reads CASGLVLGGIDTQYF. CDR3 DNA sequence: TGTGCTAGTGGTTTGGTACTCGGGGGAATAGATACGCAGTATTTT. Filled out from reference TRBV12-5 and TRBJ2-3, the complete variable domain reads DARVTQTPRHKVTEMGQEVTMRCQPILGHNTVFWYRQTMMQGLELLAYFRNRAPLDDSGMPKDRFSAEMPDATLATLKIQPSEPRDSAVYFCASGLVLGGIDTQYFGPGTRLTVL.

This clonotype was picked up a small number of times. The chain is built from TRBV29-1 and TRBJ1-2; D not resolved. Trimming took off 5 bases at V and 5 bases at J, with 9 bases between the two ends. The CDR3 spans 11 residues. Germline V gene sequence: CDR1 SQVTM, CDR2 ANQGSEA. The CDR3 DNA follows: TGCAGCGTTAAGAACATTTATGGCTACACCTTC. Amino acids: CSVKNIYGYTF.

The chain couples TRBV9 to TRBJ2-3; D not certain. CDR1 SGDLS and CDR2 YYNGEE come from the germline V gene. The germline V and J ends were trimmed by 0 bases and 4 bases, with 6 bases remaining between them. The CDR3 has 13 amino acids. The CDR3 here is CASSVAVADTQYF. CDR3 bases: TGTGCCAGCAGCGTAGCGGTTGCAGATACGCAGTATTTT.

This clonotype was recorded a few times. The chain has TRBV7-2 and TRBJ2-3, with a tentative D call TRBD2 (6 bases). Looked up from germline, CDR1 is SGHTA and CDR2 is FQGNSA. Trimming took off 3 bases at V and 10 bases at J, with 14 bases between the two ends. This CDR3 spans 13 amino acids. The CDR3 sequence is CASSFTDRDSQYF. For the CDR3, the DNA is TGTGCCAGCAGCTTTACGGATCGGGACTCGCAGTATTTT.

CDR3 amino acids: CASRPSVGGAGTGELFF. The CDR3 nucleotides read TGCGCCAGCAGACCGTCAGTAGGAGGGGCGGGCACCGGGGAGCTGTTTTTT. This rearrangement joins TRBV5-1 to TRBJ2-2; D is possibly TRBD2 (6 bases). Germline CDR1 and CDR2: SGHRS and YFSETQ. The CDR3 is made up of 17 amino acids. V gave up 5 bases and J gave up 4 bases, with 21 bases separating them.

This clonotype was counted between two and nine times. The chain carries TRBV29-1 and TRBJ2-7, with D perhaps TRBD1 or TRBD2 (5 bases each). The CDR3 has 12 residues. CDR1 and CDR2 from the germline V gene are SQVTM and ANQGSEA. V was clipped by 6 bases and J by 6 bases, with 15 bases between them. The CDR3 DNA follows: TGCAGCGTCAGTCCCGACAGCGGCGAGCAGTACGTC. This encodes CSVSPDSGEQYV.

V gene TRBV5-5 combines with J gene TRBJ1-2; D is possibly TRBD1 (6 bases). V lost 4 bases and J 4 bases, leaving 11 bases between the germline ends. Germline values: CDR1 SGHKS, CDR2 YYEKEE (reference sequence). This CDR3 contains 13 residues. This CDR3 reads CASSRDTFYGYTF. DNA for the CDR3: TGTGCCAGCAGCCGGGACACCTTCTATGGCTACACCTTC.

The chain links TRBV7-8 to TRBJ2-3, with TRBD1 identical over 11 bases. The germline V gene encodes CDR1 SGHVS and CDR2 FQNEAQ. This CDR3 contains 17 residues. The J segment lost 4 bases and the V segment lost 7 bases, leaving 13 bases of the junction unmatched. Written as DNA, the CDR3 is TGTGCCAGCACCGATCCCCCCGGACAGGGGGCGGCAGATACGCAGTATTTT. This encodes CASTDPPGQGAADTQYF. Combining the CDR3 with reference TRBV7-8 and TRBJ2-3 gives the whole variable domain GAGVSQSPRYKVAKRGQDVALRCDPISGHVSLFWYQQALGQGPEFLTYFQNEAQLDKSGLPSDRFFAERPEGSVSTLKIQRTQQEDSAVYLCASTDPPGQGAADTQYFGPGTRLTVL.

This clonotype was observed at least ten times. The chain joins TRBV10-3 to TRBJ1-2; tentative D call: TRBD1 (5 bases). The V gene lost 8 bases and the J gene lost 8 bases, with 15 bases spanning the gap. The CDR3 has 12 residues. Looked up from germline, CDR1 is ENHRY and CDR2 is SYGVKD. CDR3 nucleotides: TGTGCCATCCGCGTTGGGGGAAGCGGCTACACCTTC. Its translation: CAIRVGGSGYTF.

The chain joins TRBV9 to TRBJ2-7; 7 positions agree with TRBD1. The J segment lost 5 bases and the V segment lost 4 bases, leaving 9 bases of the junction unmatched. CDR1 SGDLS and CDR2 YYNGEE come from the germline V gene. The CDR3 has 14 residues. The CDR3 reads CASSRLTGSDEQYF. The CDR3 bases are TGTGCCAGCAGCCGACTGACAGGGAGCGACGAGCAGTACTTC.

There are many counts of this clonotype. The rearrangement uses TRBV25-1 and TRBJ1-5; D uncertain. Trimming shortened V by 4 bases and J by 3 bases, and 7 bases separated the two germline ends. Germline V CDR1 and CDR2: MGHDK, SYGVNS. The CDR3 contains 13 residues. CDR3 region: CASSAAANQPQHF. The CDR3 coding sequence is TGTGCCAGCAGTGCGGCAGCCAATCAGCCCCAGCATTTT.

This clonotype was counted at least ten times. The CDR3 protein is CASSPRSSYNEQFF. The CDR3 bases are TGTGCCAGCAGTCCCCGTAGTTCCTACAATGAGCAGTTCTTC. The chain carries TRBV12-3 or TRBV12-4 and TRBJ2-1; D not certain. V dropped 5 bases and J dropped 1 base, with 9 bases sitting between them. This CDR3 comprises 14 residues.

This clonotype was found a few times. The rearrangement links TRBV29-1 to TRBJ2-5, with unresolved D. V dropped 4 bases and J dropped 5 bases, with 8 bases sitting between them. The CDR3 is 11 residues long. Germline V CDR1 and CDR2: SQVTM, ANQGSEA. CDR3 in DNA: TGCAGCGTTGCAAAACGGGAGACCCAGTACTTC. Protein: CSVAKRETQYF.

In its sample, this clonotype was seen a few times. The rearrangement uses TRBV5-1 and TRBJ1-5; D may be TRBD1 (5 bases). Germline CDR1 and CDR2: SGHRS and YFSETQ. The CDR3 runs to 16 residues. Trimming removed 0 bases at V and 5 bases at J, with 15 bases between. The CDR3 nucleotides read TGCGCCAGCAGCTTGGGGGGCGCAGGGTGGGATCAGCCCCAGCATTTT. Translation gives CASSLGGAGWDQPQHF.

CDR3 DNA sequence: TGTGCCAGCAGCGTAGGGGGTAGCGGGGGAGTAGAGACCCAGTACTTC. Protein sequence: CASSVGGSGGVETQYF. The V gene is TRBV9, the J gene TRBJ2-5; 9 bases are a match to TRBD2. This CDR3 has 16 amino acids. V trimming: 0 bases; J trimming: 4 bases; junction bases outside the gene matches: 7. The germline V gene encodes CDR1 SGDLS and CDR2 YYNGEE. Full variable domain (remainder filled in from reference TRBV9 and TRBJ2-5): DSGVTQTPKHLITATGQRVTLRCSPRSGDLSVYWYQQSLDQGLQFLIQYYNGEERAKGNILERFSAQQFPDLHSELNLSSLELGDSALYFCASSVGGSGGVETQYFGPGTRLLVL.

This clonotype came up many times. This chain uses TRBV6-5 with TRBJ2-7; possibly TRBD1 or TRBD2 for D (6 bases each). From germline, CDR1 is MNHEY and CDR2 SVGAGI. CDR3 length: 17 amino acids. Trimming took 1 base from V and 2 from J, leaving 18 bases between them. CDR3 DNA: TGTGCCAGCAGTTACTTGGGGCCGACGGGGGCACCCTACGAGCAGTACTTC. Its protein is CASSYLGPTGAPYEQYF.

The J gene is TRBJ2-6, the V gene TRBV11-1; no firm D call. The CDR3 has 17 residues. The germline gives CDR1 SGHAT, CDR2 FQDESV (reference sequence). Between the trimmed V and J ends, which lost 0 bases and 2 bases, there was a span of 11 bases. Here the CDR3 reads CASSLAKGYTGANVLTF. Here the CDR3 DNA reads TGTGCCAGCAGCTTAGCGAAAGGATACACTGGGGCCAACGTCCTGACTTTC.

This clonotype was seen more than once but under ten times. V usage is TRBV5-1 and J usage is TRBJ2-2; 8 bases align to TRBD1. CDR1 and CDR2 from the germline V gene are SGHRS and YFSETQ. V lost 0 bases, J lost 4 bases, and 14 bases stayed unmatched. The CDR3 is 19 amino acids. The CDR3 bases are TGCGCCAGCAGCTTGGCCTATGTTCAGTACAGGGGGTTCACCGGGGAGCTGTTTTTT. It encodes CASSLAYVQYRGFTGELFF. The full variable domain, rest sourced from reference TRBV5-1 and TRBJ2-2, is KAGVTQTPRYLIKTRGQQVTLSCSPISGHRSVSWYQQTPGQGLQFLFEYFSETQRNKGNFPGRFSGRQFSNSRSEMNVSTLELGDSALYLCASSLAYVQYRGFTGELFFGEGSRLTVL.

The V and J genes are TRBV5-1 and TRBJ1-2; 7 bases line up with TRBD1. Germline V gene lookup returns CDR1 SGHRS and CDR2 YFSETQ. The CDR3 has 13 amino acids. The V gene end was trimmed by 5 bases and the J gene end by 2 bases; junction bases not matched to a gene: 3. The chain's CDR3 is CASSMGQNYGYTF. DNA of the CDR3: TGCGCCAGCAGTATGGGACAGAACTATGGCTACACCTTC.

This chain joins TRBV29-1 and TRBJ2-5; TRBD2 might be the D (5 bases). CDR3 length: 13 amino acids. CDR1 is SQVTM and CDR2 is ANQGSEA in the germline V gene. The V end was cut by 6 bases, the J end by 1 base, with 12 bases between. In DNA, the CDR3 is TGCAGCGTCGTACGCGGGCTCCAAGAGACCCAGTACTTC. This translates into CSVVRGLQETQYF.

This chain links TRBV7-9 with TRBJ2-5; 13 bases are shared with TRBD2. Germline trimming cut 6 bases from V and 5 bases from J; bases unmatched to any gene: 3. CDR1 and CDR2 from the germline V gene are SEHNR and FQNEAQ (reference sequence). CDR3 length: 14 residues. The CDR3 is CASRGTSGVETQYF. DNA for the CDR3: TGTGCCAGCAGAGGGACTAGCGGGGTCGAGACCCAGTACTTC. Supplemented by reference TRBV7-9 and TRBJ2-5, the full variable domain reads DTGVSQNPRHKITKRGQNVTFRCDPISEHNRLYWYRQTLGQGPEFLTYFQNEAQLEKSRLLSDRFSAERPKGSFSTLEIQRTEQGDSAMYLCASRGTSGVETQYFGPGTRLLVL.

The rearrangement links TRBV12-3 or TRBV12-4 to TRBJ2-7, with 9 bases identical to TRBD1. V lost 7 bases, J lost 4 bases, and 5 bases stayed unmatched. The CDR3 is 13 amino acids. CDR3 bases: TGTGCCAGCACCCAGGACAGGGGTTACGAGCAGTACTTC. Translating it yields CASTQDRGYEQYF.